This T cell receptor beta chain is from a study of cytotoxic CD8 clonotypes in ibrutinib-treated CLL. Generated by immunoSEQ multiplex PCR, the TCRdb table keeps only in-frame clones and is missing some. The sample yields 130,000 or so clones, 77% seen once. The V gene's germline CDR1 is MNHEY and CDR2 SVGAGI. This CDR3 comprises 11 residues. V was shortened by 8 bases and J by 0 bases, with 5 bases between the two germline ends. The sequences come from PBMCs, collected after 12 months of ibrutinib treatment. The chain couples TRBV6-5 to TRBJ2-7; D not certain. This clonotype was obtained from a human donor with chronic lymphocytic leukemia. As DNA, the CDR3 is TGTGCCAGCGACGGCTCCTACGAGCAGTACTTC. Protein: CASDGSYEQYF.